Listed here are 22 T cell receptor beta chains from one sample, sequenced in a study of blood T cell repertoires in COVID-19. Assay: immunoSEQ multiplex PCR; the TCRdb copy retains only in-frame clones and omits some. The repertoire consists of over 300,000 clones, with roughly nine tenths occurring once and the leading ten covering nearly 6.5%. Input material: peripheral blood. The receptors here all came from a man between 18 and 35 years old who had recovered from COVID-19.

This clone was counted only a few times. The chain combines TRBV3-1 (or the pseudogene TRBV3-2) with TRBJ2-7, with 8 bases identical to TRBD2. CDR1 and CDR2 (germline): LGHDT, YNNKEL (reference sequence). Trimming removed 1 base from V and 1 base from J; junction bases left unmatched: 3. This CDR3 has 15 amino acids. CDR3 nucleotides: TGTGCCAGCAGCCAAGCTTTAGCGGGATCCTACGAGCAGTACTTC. Encoded protein: CASSQALAGSYEQYF.

The chain uses TRBV6-1 and TRBJ1-2; a weak D match, TRBD1 (5 bases). The CDR3 is made up of 14 amino acids. The germline V gene has CDR1 MNHNS and CDR2 SASEGT. V was pared by 0 bases and J by 7 bases, with 12 bases between. CDR3 sequence reads: CASSEAPTGGGYTF. The CDR3 nucleotides are TGTGCCAGCAGTGAAGCACCCACAGGTGGTGGCTACACCTTC.

This chain links TRBV4-1 with TRBJ1-2; perhaps TRBD1 as D (5 bases). CDR1 is MGHRA and CDR2 is YSYEKL in the germline V gene. The CDR3 consists of 14 residues. Trimming left V 1 base short and J 4 bases short, with 10 bases between. The CDR3 protein is CASSQVGGSYGYTF. As DNA, the CDR3 is TGCGCCAGCAGCCAAGTCGGGGGGAGCTATGGCTACACCTTC.

The gene calls are TRBV4-1 and TRBJ2-7; 10 bases are a match to TRBD1. Germline values: CDR1 MGHRA, CDR2 YSYEKL. After removal of 4 bases from V and 4 bases from J, the junction contained 10 bases not matched to a gene. The CDR3 runs to 16 residues. CDR3 nucleotide sequence: TGCGCCAGCAGCCTTACCGGGACAGGGGAATCATACGAGCAGTACTTC. Protein: CASSLTGTGESYEQYF.

The chain couples TRBV6-5 to TRBJ2-3; TRBD2 matches 8 bases. Germline-derived CDR1 and CDR2 are MNHEY and SVGAGI. V lost 4 bases, J lost 0 bases, and 3 bases stayed unmatched. The length of the CDR3 is 15 residues. The CDR3 DNA sequence: TGTGCCAGCAGTTTTAGCGGGACTAGCACAGATACGCAGTATTTT. Encoded protein: CASSFSGTSTDTQYF.

Turning to this clone: In the same sample, other DNA sequences code for this CDR3. The rearrangement uses TRBV4-1 and TRBJ2-7; D perhaps matches TRBD2 (5 bases). This CDR3 contains 13 residues. Germline V CDR1 and CDR2: MGHRA, YSYEKL. V lost 1 base and J lost 4, with 8 bases in between. The CDR3 loop is CASSQGGPYEQYF. CDR3 in DNA: TGCGCCAGCAGCCAAGGAGGGCCGTACGAGCAGTACTTC.

The chain joins TRBV18 to TRBJ1-3, with 10 bases aligning to TRBD1. Trimming at V came to 3 bases and at J to 4 bases, leaving 9 bases not matched to a gene. The V gene's germline CDR1 is KGHSH and CDR2 LQKENI. The CDR3 sequence is 17 residues long. CDR3 DNA: TGTGCCAGCTCACCCAAGACAGGGGGCGCCTCCGGAAACACCATATATTTT. Protein sequence: CASSPKTGGASGNTIYF.

The chain is built from TRBV30 and TRBJ2-3, with TRBD1 matching over 8 bases. The germline V gene has CDR1 GTSNPN and CDR2 SVGIG (reference sequence). The CDR3 has 14 residues. V was pared by 7 bases and J by 4 bases, with 10 bases of the junction left unmatched. CDR3 sequence (DNA): TGTGCCTCCCGCGGACAGGGAAGCGCAGATACGCAGTATTTT. The encoded protein is CASRGQGSADTQYF.

As to this clone: In the same sample, other DNA sequences code for this CDR3. This chain uses TRBV5-1 with TRBJ2-2, with D possibly being TRBD1 (5 bases). The ends were cut back, 0 bases at V and 5 bases at J, with 14 bases in the middle. The CDR3 has 16 amino acids. Germline V CDR1 and CDR2: SGHRS, YFSETQ. CDR3: CASSLAPRQTTGELFF. DNA of the CDR3: TGCGCCAGCAGCTTGGCCCCGCGACAGACAACCGGGGAGCTGTTTTTT.

This chain links TRBV11-2 with TRBJ2-5, with D possibly matching TRBD1 (8 bases). Trimming stripped 0 bases from V and 2 bases from J, with 25 bases between. Germline CDR1 reads SGHAT; CDR2 reads FQNNGV. This CDR3 spans 20 amino acids. CDR3 sequence reads: CASSLDDRQGRFGGQETQYF. The CDR3 nucleotides are TGTGCCAGCAGCTTAGATGACCGACAGGGGCGCTTCGGGGGGCAAGAGACCCAGTACTTC.

In its sample, this clone was seen a few times. The chain combines TRBV2 with TRBJ2-5, with TRBD1 matching over 8 bases. Germline lookup yields CDR1 SNHLY and CDR2 FYNNEI. The trim removed 5 bases at V and 4 bases at J, leaving 0 bases unmatched. CDR3 size: 12 residues. CDR3 loop: CASSTGGETQYF. CDR3 DNA: TGTGCCAGCAGTACAGGGGGAGAGACCCAGTACTTC. Together with reference TRBV2 and TRBJ2-5, the CDR3 gives the full variable domain: EPEVTQTPSHQVTQMGQEVILRCVPISNHLYFYWYRQILGQKVEFLVSFYNNEISEKSEIFDDQFSVERPDGSNFTLKIRSTKLEDSAMYFCASSTGGETQYFGPGTRLLVL.

V usage is TRBV13 and J usage is TRBJ2-1, with 8 bases identical to TRBD1. The CDR3 length is 20 residues. Trimming at V came to 5 bases and at J to 4 bases, leaving 22 bases not matched to a gene. Germline V gene data show CDR1 as PRHDT and CDR2 as FYEKMQ (reference sequence). CDR3 protein: CASSVTSGTGTAAGYNEQFF. In DNA form, the CDR3 reads TGTGCCAGCAGCGTAACCTCCGGGACAGGTACGGCGGCAGGATACAATGAGCAGTTCTTC. Based on the CDR3 plus reference TRBV13 and TRBJ2-1, the full variable domain is AAGVIQSPRHLIKEKRETATLKCYPIPRHDTVYWYQQGPGQDPQFLISFYEKMQSDKGSIPDRFSAQQFSDYHSELNMSSLELGDSALYFCASSVTSGTGTAAGYNEQFFGPGTRLTVL.

This clone was seen once. One end of the junction varies from germline; a read error may be responsible. This chain connects TRBV6-5 to TRBJ1-6; D not resolved. CDR3 length equals 13 residues. Germline values: CDR1 MNHEY, CDR2 SVGAGI. The CDR3 reads CASRPTYNSPLHF. The CDR3 DNA sequence: TGTGCCAGCAGGCCCACCTACAATTCACCCCTCCACTTT.

The CDR3 nucleotides are TGTGCCAGCAGGCCGACCGGGACAGGGGGTAATATACAGTTCTTC. Residues: CASRPTGTGGNIQFF. This chain connects TRBV14 to TRBJ2-1; 11 bases agree with TRBD1. V shed 6 bases, J shed 13 bases, and the junction held 14 bases outside the gene matches. The germline V gene has CDR1 SGHDN and CDR2 FVKESK. The CDR3 has 15 residues.

In DNA, the CDR3 is TGTGCCAGCAGCCACGACAGGGAGAATGAGCAGTTCTTC. Its translation: CASSHDRENEQFF. This chain joins TRBV5-8 and TRBJ2-1; 7 bases line up with TRBD1. J was trimmed by 7 bases and V by 4 bases; bases with no gene match: 5. The germline CDR1 and CDR2 sequences are SGHTS and YDEGEE. This CDR3 spans 13 amino acids.

The rearrangement joins TRBV19 to TRBJ2-1; D is unclear. CDR3 length equals 12 residues. The V and J ends lost 3 bases and 8 bases respectively, with 8 bases between them. Germline V gene data show CDR1 as LNHDA and CDR2 as SQIVND (reference sequence). The CDR3 loop reads CASSIQIDEQFF. The CDR3, as DNA: TGTGCCAGTAGTATTCAGATCGATGAGCAGTTCTTC.

This clone was detected only a few times. The gene calls are TRBV7-2 and TRBJ2-7; weak D call: TRBD1 (5 bases). CDR1 is SGHTA and CDR2 is FQGNSA in the germline V gene. V was clipped by 1 base and J by 5 bases, with 12 bases between them. The CDR3 extends over 14 amino acids. The CDR3 DNA reads TGTGCCAGCAGCTTAGGGGGCCCTTCGGACGAGCAGTACTTC. This sequence encodes CASSLGGPSDEQYF.

The genes are TRBV5-6 and TRBJ2-5; 12 bases are a match to TRBD2. This CDR3 is built from 16 residues. The germline CDR1 and CDR2 sequences are SGHDT and YYEEEE. V lost 4 bases, J lost 5 bases, and 9 bases stayed unmatched. CDR3 DNA sequence: TGTGCCAGCAGCCCACTAGCGGGGGGCTCTGGTGAGACCCAGTACTTC. Amino acids: CASSPLAGGSGETQYF.

This clone was observed a handful of times. The V call is TRBV27, the J call TRBJ2-7, with a weak D call TRBD2 (5 bases). Trimming removed 5 bases at V and 0 bases at J, with 14 bases between. Germline CDR1 is MNHEY and CDR2 is SMNVEV (reference sequence). The CDR3 contains 15 residues. The CDR3 nucleotides read TGTGCCAGCAGTGCCCGCGGGTATAGCTCCTACGAGCAGTACTTC. Its protein is CASSARGYSSYEQYF.

The CDR3 DNA reads TGTGCCAGCAGTTTTACAGAAAATGGCGAGCAGTACTTC. This encodes CASSFTENGEQYF. The V gene is TRBV6-5, the J gene TRBJ2-7; no clear D. The length of the CDR3 is 13 residues. The V and J ends lost 4 bases and 6 bases respectively, with 13 bases between them. Looked up from germline, CDR1 is MNHEY and CDR2 is SVGAGI.

V usage is TRBV6-5 and J usage is TRBJ1-6; 8 bases line up with TRBD1. V lost 7 bases, J lost 7 bases, and 6 bases stayed unmatched. The CDR3 sequence is 14 residues long. Germline V gene sequence: CDR1 MNHEY, CDR2 SVGAGI. Here the CDR3 reads CASTTDRANSPLHF. CDR3 nucleotides: TGTGCCAGCACAACGGACAGGGCCAATTCACCCCTCCACTTT.

Only one count was recorded for this clone. The chain couples TRBV7-2 to TRBJ1-1, with D possibly being TRBD1 (6 bases). The CDR3 has 14 amino acids. V was pared by 5 bases and J by 5 bases, with 15 bases between. Germline values: CDR1 SGHTA, CDR2 FQGNSA. The CDR3 DNA is TGTGCCAGCAGCAGAACAGGGAGAGGGACTGAAGCTTTCTTT. Amino acid sequence: CASSRTGRGTEAFF.